This T cell receptor beta chain comes out of a study of T cell repertoires in cytomegalovirus infection. For the study at large: Based on public TCR beta signatures, there were indications of CMV infection and of a matching HLA type. Study-wide points: What dominated the ex vivo response were HLA-C-restricted CMV-specific TCR beta clonotypes. The study identified carriers of CMV plus the relevant HLA from cumulative public TCR beta family frequency.

This clonotype was seen more than once but under ten times. What it binds is not known. TCRdb re-analysed the reads in MiXCR, keeping a single row per CDR3 protein. The top ten hold 15% to 20% of the sample, which has roughly 230,000 distinct CDR3 sequences, approximately 24% seen once. J lost 5 bases, V lost 4 bases, and 6 bases had no gene match. Germline V CDR1 and CDR2: MDHEN, SYDVKM. The CDR3 is 14 residues long. The clonotype comes from a human donor in good health (CMV status not recorded). Some clones in this sample may be carry-over from other donors' samples. The sample consisted of CD8+ T cells from PBMCs. The chain combines TRBV28 with TRBJ2-7; 9 bases align to TRBD2. The CDR3 coding sequence is TGTGCCAGCAGTTGGGGCCTAGCGGGGAACGAGCAGTACTTC. Translating gives CASSWGLAGNEQYF.